These 18 T cell receptor beta chains share one sample of origin, sequenced in a study of post-analysis software for immune sequencing data (dated by TCRdb to about 2015). Results the study describes overall, beyond this receptor: Patients showed significantly higher frequencies than controls for roughly five TRBV segments, among them TRBV5-6, TRBV5-1 and TRBV20-1.

No antigens are known for them. Libraries were constructed by PCR. The sample was run on an Illumina HiSeq 2500. To reduce PCR and sequencing biases, unique molecular identifiers were incorporated into the TCR beta cDNA libraries. TCRdb redid the processing of the public reads, applying fastp at Q25 and MiXCR, and retained in-frame beta chains. Under each unique CDR3 protein, matching rows form one entry showing the most common genes and DNA. This sample gives fewer than 900,000 distinct CDR3 sequences in total; just over 45% of them show up just once. 4.9% of the sample lies in the top ten. The sequenced material came from blood. The receptors were sampled from a girl aged 5-17 years with multiple sclerosis.

The V and J genes are TRBV9 and TRBJ1-2; TRBD1 is a possible D gene (5 bases). The CDR3 length is 12 residues. The V gene's germline CDR1 is SGDLS and CDR2 YYNGEE. V was pared by 3 bases and J by 4 bases, with 7 bases between. The CDR3 loop reads CASSAGRYGYTF. In DNA form, the CDR3 reads TGTGCCAGCAGCGCAGGGCGCTATGGCTACACCTTC.

V and J are TRBV12-3 or TRBV12-4 and TRBJ1-5; D call uncertain. Between the trimmed V and J ends, which lost 1 base and 7 bases, there was a span of 14 bases. This CDR3 region has 15 residues. Written as DNA, the CDR3 is TGTGCCAGCAGTTTAGGTTTGGTAGGAGGCCAGCCCCAGCATTTT. Protein: CASSLGLVGGQPQHF.

V is TRBV7-9 and J is TRBJ2-4; unclear D gene. The end of the DNA fits TRBJ2-7 better, so the J call may be wrong. CDR1 and CDR2 (germline): SEHNR, FQNEAQ (reference sequence). The CDR3 is made up of 14 amino acids. CDR3 sequence: CASSPLVKGHEQYF. In DNA, the CDR3 is TGTGCCAGCAGCCCCCTTGTCAAAGGTCACGAGCAGTACTTC.

This chain joins TRBV20-1 and TRBJ2-7; perhaps TRBD1 as D (6 bases). Germline CDR1 is DFQATT and CDR2 is SNEGSKA (reference sequence). The CDR3 runs 11 residues. The CDR3 here is CSAGDPGEQYF. The CDR3 bases are TGCAGCGCAGGGGACCCGGGGGAGCAGTACTTC.

This clonotype came up a few times. This chain uses TRBV20-1 with TRBJ2-3; D call uncertain. From germline, CDR1 is DFQATT and CDR2 SNEGSKA (reference sequence). V was pared by 0 bases and J by 6 bases, with 10 bases between. The CDR3 extends over 13 amino acids. In nucleotides, the CDR3 is TGCAGTGCTAGAGATCCCGCAGTGGATACGCAGTATTTT. Its translation: CSARDPAVDTQYF.

This clonotype was observed a few times. V is TRBV12-3 or TRBV12-4 and J is TRBJ1-1; 7 bases match TRBD1. The CDR3 extends over 15 amino acids. V lost 8 bases, J lost 5 bases, and 14 bases stayed unmatched. The CDR3 here is CASRFGQERTTEAFF. For the CDR3, the DNA is TGTGCCAGCCGATTCGGACAGGAAAGAACTACTGAAGCTTTCTTT.

This clonotype was counted between two and nine times. The chain couples TRBV20-1 to TRBJ2-1; D possibly uses TRBD1 or TRBD2 (6 bases each). V lost 5 bases, J lost 6 bases, and 29 bases lay in between. This CDR3 has 18 amino acids. Per germline, CDR1 DFQATT and CDR2 SNEGSKA (reference sequence). CDR3: CSASDPWGAKKSSNEQFF. CDR3 DNA sequence: TGCAGTGCTTCGGACCCCTGGGGGGCCAAAAAATCGAGCAATGAGCAGTTCTTC.

The chain couples TRBV6-6 to TRBJ2-1; perhaps TRBD1 as D (6 bases). Trimming removed 1 base from V and 4 bases from J, with 14 bases in between. The CDR3 extends over 16 amino acids. From germline, CDR1 is MNHNY and CDR2 SVGAGI (reference sequence). In DNA form, the CDR3 reads TGTGCCAGCAGTTACTTGCTCGGGCAGGGGTACAATGAGCAGTTCTTC. This sequence encodes CASSYLLGQGYNEQFF.

The chain combines TRBV4-1 with TRBJ1-2, with a tentative D call TRBD1 (5 bases). CDR3 length: 14 amino acids. The V end was cut by 0 bases, the J end by 7 bases, with 12 bases between. Germline V gene data show CDR1 as MGHRA and CDR2 as YSYEKL. This chain's CDR3 is CASSQDPQGFGYTF. As DNA, the CDR3 is TGCGCCAGCAGCCAAGATCCCCAGGGATTTGGCTACACCTTC.

This clonotype occurred a few times. The chain is built from TRBV10-3 and TRBJ1-1; perhaps TRBD1 as D (6 bases). The V gene lost 10 bases and the J gene lost 2 bases, with 17 bases spanning the gap. This CDR3 is built from 14 residues. Germline V gene sequence: CDR1 ENHRY, CDR2 SYGVKD. The CDR3 reads CATGRGGENTEAFF. Written as DNA, the CDR3 is TGTGCCACTGGGAGAGGGGGAGAAAACACTGAAGCTTTCTTT.

V usage is TRBV29-1 and J usage is TRBJ2-5, with a weak D call TRBD1 (5 bases). Germline loops: CDR1 SQVTM, CDR2 ANQGSEA. Trimming shortened V by 7 bases and J by 1 base, and 16 bases separated the two germline ends. This CDR3 comprises 14 residues. CDR3 nucleotide sequence: TGCAGCGCAACCCACGACAGACTCCAAGAGACCCAGTACTTC. Amino acid sequence: CSATHDRLQETQYF.

CDR3 protein: CASSFETGGFWEQYF. Here the CDR3 DNA reads TGTGCCAGCAGCTTTGAGACAGGGGGGTTTTGGGAGCAGTACTTC. The chain links TRBV7-2 to TRBJ2-5; 9 positions agree with TRBD1. Trimming at V came to 3 bases and at J to 11 bases, leaving 13 bases not matched to a gene. The CDR3 covers 15 residues. CDR1 is SGHTA and CDR2 is FQGNSA in the germline V gene.

This clonotype came up a few times. This sequence joins TRBV7-9 and TRBJ2-5; D gene uncertain. Between the trimmed V and J ends, which lost 2 bases and 6 bases, there was a span of 7 bases. This CDR3 region has 12 residues. From germline, CDR1 is SEHNR and CDR2 FQNEAQ (reference sequence). CDR3 amino acids: CASSLLSQTQYF. CDR3 coding DNA: TGTGCCAGCAGCTTACTCTCACAGACCCAGTACTTC.

The chain recombines TRBV15 with TRBJ2-7; 13 nucleotides agree with TRBD2. The CDR3 is 19 residues long. V was pared by 3 bases and J by 1 base, with 12 bases of the junction left unmatched. Germline assignment: CDR1 LNHNV and CDR2 YYDKDF (reference sequence). Here the CDR3 reads CATSSGLAGVPGVSYEQYF. In DNA form, the CDR3 reads TGTGCCACCAGCAGTGGACTAGCGGGAGTGCCGGGGGTGTCCTACGAGCAGTACTTC.

The chain combines TRBV7-2 with TRBJ2-1, with a possible D match to TRBD2 (5 bases). CDR1 and CDR2 (germline): SGHTA, FQGNSA. V lost 5 bases and J lost 6, with 11 bases in between. The CDR3 is 13 residues long. The CDR3 DNA reads TGTGCCAGCAGCCTAAACGGGATCAATGAGCAGTTCTTC. It codes for CASSLNGINEQFF.

V usage is TRBV7-2 and J usage is TRBJ2-3; 11 positions agree with TRBD2. The trim removed 1 base at V and 5 bases at J, leaving 11 bases unmatched. The germline V gene has CDR1 SGHTA and CDR2 FQGNSA. The CDR3 runs 18 residues. Here the CDR3 reads CASSLVSLAGGPVDTQYF. Written as DNA, the CDR3 is TGTGCCAGCAGCTTAGTTTCCTTAGCGGGAGGGCCTGTAGATACGCAGTATTTT.

The chain carries TRBV4-1 and TRBJ2-5; 7 bases agree with TRBD1. This CDR3 has 15 residues. Unmatched junction bases numbered 9, after V lost 4 bases and J lost 4 bases. CDR1 and CDR2 (germline): MGHRA, YSYEKL. The CDR3: CASSPSGQAGETQYF. Here the CDR3 DNA reads TGCGCCAGCAGCCCCTCCGGACAGGCGGGAGAGACCCAGTACTTC.

Points on this clonotype: The junction and the germline gene differ at one end; a read error may be behind it. CDR3 in amino acids: CATSDLGDRSRTHTQYF. The CDR3 nucleotides are TGTGCCACCAGTGATTTGGGGGACAGGAGTCGCACACATACGCAGTATTTT. This sequence joins TRBV24-1 and TRBJ2-3; 8 nucleotides agree with TRBD1. Per the germline V gene, CDR1 is KGHDR and CDR2 is SFDVKD. The CDR3 totals 17 residues.